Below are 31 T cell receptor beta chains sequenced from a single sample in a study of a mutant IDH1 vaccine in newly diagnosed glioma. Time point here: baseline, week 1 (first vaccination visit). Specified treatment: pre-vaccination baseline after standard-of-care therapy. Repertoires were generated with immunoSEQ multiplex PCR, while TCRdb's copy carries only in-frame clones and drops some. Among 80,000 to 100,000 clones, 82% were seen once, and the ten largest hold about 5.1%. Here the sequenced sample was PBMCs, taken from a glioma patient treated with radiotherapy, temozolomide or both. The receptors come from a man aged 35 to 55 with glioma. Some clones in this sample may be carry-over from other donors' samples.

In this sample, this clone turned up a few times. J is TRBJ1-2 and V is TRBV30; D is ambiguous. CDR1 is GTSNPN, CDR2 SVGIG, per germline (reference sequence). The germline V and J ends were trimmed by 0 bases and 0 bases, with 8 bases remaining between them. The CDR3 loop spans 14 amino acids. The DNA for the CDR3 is TGTGCCTGGAGTGTACGGTGCCCTAACTATGGCTACACCTTC. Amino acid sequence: CAWSVRCPNYGYTF.

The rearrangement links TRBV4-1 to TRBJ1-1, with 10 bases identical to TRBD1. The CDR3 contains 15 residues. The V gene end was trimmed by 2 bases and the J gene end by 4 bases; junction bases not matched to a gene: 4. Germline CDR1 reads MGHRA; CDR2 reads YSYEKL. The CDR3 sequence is CASSQRQGATTEAFF. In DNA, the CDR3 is TGCGCCAGCAGCCAAAGACAGGGGGCAACCACTGAAGCTTTCTTT.

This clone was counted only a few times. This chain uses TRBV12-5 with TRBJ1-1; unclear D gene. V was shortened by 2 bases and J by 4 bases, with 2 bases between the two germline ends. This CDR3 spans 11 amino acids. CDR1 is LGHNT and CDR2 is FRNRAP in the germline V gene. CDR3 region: CASGLSTEAFF. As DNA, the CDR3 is TGTGCTAGTGGTTTGAGCACTGAAGCTTTCTTT.

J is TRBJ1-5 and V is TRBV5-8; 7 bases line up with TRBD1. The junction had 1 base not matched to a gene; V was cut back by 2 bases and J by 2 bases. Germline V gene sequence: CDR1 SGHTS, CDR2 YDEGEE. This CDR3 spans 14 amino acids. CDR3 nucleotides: TGTGCCAGCAGCTTAGGGACAGGCAATCAGCCCCAGCATTTT. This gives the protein CASSLGTGNQPQHF.

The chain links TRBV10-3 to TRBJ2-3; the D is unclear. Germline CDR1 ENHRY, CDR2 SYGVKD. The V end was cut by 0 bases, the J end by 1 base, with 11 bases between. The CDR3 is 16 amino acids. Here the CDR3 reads CAISESGFWGTDTQYF. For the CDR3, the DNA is TGTGCCATCAGTGAGTCGGGGTTCTGGGGCACAGATACGCAGTATTTT.

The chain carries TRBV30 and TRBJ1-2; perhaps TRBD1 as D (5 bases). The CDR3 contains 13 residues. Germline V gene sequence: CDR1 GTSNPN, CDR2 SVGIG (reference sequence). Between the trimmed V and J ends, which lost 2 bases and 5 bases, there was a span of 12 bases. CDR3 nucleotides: TGTGCCTGGAGTTGGGGGGTTGGTTATGGCTACACCTTC. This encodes CAWSWGVGYGYTF.

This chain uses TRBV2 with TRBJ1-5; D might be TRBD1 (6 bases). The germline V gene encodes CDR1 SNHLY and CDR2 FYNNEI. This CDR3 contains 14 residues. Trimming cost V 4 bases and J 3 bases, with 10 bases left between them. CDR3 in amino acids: CASSAQGYNQPQHF. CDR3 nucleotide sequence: TGTGCCAGCAGTGCCCAGGGGTACAATCAGCCCCAGCATTTT.

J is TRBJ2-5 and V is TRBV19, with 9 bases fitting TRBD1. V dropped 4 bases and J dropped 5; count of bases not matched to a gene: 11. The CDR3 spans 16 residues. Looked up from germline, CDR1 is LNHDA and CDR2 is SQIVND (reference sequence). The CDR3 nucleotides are TGTGCCAGTAGTACCCCGGGGGACAGGGCGGGGGAGACCCAGTACTTC. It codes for CASSTPGDRAGETQYF.

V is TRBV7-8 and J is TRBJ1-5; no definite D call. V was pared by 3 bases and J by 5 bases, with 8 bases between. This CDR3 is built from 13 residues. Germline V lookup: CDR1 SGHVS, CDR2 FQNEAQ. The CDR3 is CASSFLEDQPQHF. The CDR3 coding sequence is TGTGCCAGCAGCTTCTTGGAAGATCAGCCCCAGCATTTT.

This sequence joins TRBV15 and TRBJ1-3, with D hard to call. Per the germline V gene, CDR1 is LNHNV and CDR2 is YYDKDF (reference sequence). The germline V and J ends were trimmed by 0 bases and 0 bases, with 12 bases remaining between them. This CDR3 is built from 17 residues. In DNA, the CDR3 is TGTGCCACCAGCAGAGATTCAACGGGGAGCTCTGGAAACACCATATATTTT. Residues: CATSRDSTGSSGNTIYF.

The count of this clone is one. This CDR3 is CSATHTGELFF. Here the CDR3 DNA reads TGCAGTGCCACCCACACCGGGGAGCTGTTTTTT. The chain employs TRBV20-1 and TRBJ2-2; D is uncertain. The V gene's germline CDR1 is DFQATT and CDR2 SNEGSKA (reference sequence). The ends were cut back, 6 bases at V and 3 bases at J, with 5 bases in the middle. The CDR3 extends over 11 amino acids.

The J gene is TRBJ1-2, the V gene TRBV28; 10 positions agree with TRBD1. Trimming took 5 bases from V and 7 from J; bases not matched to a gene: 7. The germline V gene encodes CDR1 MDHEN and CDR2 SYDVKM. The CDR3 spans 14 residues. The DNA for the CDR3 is TGTGCCAGCAGTCGGACAGGGGGGTATGGTGGCTACACCTTC. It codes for CASSRTGGYGGYTF.

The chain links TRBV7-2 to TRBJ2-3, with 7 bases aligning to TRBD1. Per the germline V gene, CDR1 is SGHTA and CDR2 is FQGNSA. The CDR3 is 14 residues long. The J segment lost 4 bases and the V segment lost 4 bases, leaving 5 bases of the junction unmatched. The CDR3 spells CASSSRDRADTQYF. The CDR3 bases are TGTGCCAGCAGCTCCCGGGACAGAGCAGATACGCAGTATTTT.

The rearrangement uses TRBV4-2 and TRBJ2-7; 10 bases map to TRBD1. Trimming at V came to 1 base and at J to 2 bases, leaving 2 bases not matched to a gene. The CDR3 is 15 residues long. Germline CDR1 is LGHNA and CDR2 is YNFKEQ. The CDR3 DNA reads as TGTGCCAGCAGCCAAGGACAGGGGGCCGCCTACGAGCAGTACTTC. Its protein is CASSQGQGAAYEQYF.

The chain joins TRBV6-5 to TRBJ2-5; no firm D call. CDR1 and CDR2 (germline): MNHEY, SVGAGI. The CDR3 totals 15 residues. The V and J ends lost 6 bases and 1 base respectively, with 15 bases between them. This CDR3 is CASRTARVGQETQYF. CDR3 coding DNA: TGTGCCAGCAGGACCGCAAGGGTGGGCCAAGAGACCCAGTACTTC.

In DNA form, the CDR3 reads TGCGCCAGCAGGCCGCCCGGGACTAGAGTTAATGAGCAGTTCTTC. This encodes CASRPPGTRVNEQFF. The chain recombines TRBV5-1 with TRBJ2-1; 8 bases match TRBD2. There are 15 residues in the CDR3. The V and J ends lost 5 bases and 7 bases, in that order; junction bases with no gene match: 11. Per germline, CDR1 SGHRS and CDR2 YFSETQ.

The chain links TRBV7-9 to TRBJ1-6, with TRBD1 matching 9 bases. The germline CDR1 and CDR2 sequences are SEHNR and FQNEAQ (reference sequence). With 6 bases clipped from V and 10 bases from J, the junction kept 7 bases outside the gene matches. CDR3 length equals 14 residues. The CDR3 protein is CASSPTGGESPLHF. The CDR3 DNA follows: TGTGCCAGCAGTCCCACAGGGGGCGAGTCACCCCTCCACTTT. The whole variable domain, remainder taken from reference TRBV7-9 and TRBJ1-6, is DTGVSQNPRHKITKRGQNVTFRCDPISEHNRLYWYRQTLGQGPEFLTYFQNEAQLEKSRLLSDRFSAERPKGSFSTLEIQRTEQGDSAMYLCASSPTGGESPLHFGNGTRLTVT.

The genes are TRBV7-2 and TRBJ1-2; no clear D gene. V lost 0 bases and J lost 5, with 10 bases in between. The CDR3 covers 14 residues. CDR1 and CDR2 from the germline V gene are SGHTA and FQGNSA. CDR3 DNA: TGTGCCAGCAGCTTAGCTCGTCTCCAATATGGCTACACCTTC. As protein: CASSLARLQYGYTF. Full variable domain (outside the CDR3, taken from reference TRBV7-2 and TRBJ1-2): GAGVSQSPSNKVTEKGKDVELRCDPISGHTALYWYRQSLGQGLEFLIYFQGNSAPDKSGLPSDRFSAERTGGSVSTLTIQRTQQEDSAVYLCASSLARLQYGYTFGSGTRLTVV.

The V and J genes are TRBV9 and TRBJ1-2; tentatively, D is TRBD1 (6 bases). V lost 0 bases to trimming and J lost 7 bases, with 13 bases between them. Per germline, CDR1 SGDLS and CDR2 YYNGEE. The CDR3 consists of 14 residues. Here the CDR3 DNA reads TGTGCCAGCAGCGTAGAGACAGGCTCCGTTGGCTACACCTTC. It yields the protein CASSVETGSVGYTF.

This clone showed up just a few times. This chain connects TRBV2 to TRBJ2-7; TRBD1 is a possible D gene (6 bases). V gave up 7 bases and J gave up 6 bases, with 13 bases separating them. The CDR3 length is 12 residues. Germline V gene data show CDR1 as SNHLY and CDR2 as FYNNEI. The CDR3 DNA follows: TGTGCCAGCATTGTACTCAGGGGCGAGCAGTACTTC. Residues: CASIVLRGEQYF.

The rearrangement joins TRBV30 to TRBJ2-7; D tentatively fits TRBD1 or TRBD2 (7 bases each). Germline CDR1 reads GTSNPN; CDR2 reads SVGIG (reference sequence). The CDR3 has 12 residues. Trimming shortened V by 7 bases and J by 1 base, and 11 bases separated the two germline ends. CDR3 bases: TGTGCCTACAGGGGACTATCCTACGAGCAGTACTTC. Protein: CAYRGLSYEQYF.

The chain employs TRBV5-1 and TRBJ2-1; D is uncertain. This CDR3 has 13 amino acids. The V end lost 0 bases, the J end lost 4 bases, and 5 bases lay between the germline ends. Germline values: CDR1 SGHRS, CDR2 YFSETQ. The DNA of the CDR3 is TGCGCCAGCAGCTTGGCGACATACAATGAGCAGTTCTTC. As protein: CASSLATYNEQFF. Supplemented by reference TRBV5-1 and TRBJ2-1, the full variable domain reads KAGVTQTPRYLIKTRGQQVTLSCSPISGHRSVSWYQQTPGQGLQFLFEYFSETQRNKGNFPGRFSGRQFSNSRSEMNVSTLELGDSALYLCASSLATYNEQFFGPGTRLTVL.

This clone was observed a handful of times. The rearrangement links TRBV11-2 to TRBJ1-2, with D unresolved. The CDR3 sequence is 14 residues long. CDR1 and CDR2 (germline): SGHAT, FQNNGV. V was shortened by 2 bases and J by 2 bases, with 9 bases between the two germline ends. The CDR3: CASSLWPSNYGYTF. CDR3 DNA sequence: TGTGCCAGCAGCTTATGGCCCTCCAACTATGGCTACACCTTC.

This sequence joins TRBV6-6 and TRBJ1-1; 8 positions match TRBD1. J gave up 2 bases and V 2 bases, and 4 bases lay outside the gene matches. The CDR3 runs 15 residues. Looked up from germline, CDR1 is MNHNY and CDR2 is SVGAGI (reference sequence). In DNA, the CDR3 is TGTGCCAGCAGTTACGGGGGACAGGCCAACACTGAAGCTTTCTTT. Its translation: CASSYGGQANTEAFF.

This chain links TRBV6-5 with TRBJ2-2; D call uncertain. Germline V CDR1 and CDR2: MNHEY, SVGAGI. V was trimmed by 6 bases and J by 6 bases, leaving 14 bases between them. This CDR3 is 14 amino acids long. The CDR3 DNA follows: TGTGCCAGCAGGCTCCGGGCCACATCCGGGGAGCTGTTTTTT. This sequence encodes CASRLRATSGELFF.

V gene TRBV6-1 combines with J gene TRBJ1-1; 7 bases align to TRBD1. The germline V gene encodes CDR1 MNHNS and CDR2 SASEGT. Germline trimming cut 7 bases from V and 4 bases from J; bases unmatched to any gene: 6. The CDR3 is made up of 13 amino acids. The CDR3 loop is CASKSRGATEAFF. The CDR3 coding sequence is TGTGCCAGCAAAAGCAGGGGGGCCACTGAAGCTTTCTTT.

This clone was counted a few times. The CDR3 region has the DNA TGTGCCAGCAGAGCTGGCGGGGCAGTGGAGACCCAGTACTTC. Encoded protein: CASRAGGAVETQYF. This chain links TRBV11-1 with TRBJ2-5; the D gene is possibly TRBD2 (6 bases). Germline V lookup: CDR1 SGHAT, CDR2 FQDESV (reference sequence). V was trimmed by 6 bases and J by 5 bases, leaving 16 bases between them. The CDR3 sequence is 14 residues long.

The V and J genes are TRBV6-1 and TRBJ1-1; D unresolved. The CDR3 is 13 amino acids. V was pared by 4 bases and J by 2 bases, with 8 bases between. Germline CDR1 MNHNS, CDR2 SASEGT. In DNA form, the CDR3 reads TGTGCCAGCAGTGGGCAGAGCAACACTGAAGCTTTCTTT. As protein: CASSGQSNTEAFF.

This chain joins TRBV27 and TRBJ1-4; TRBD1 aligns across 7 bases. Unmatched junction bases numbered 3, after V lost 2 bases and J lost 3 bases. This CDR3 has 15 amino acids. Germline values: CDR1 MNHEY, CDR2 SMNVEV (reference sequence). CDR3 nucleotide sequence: TGTGCCAGCAGTTTAGGACAGGCACCTAATGAAAAACTGTTTTTT. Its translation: CASSLGQAPNEKLFF.

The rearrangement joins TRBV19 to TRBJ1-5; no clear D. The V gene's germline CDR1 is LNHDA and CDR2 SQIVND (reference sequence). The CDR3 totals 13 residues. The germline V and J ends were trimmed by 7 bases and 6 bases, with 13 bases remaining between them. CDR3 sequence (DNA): TGTGCCAGTACATCCGGGAACACTCAGCCCCAGCATTTT. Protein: CASTSGNTQPQHF.

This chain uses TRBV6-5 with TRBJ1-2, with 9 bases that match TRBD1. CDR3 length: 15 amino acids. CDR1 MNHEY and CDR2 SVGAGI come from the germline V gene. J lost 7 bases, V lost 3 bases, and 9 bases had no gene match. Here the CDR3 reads CASSYPTGGAFGYTF. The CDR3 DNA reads TGTGCCAGCAGTTATCCCACAGGGGGCGCTTTTGGCTACACCTTC.